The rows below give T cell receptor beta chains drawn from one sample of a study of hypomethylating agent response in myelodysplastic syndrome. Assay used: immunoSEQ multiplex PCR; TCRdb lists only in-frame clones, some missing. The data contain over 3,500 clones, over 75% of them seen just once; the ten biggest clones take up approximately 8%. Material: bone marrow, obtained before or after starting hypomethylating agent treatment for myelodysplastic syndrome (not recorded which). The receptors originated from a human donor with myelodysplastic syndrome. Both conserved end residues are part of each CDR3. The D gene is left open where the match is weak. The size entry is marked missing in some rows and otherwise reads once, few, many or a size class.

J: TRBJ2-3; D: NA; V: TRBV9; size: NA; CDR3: CASSVGAGTDTQYF; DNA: TGTGCCAGCAGCGTGGGGGCCGGCACAGATACGCAGTATTTT
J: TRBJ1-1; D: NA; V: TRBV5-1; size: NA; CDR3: CASSFQGGRTEAFF; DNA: TGCGCCAGCAGCTTTCAGGGAGGTAGAACTGAAGCTTTCTTT
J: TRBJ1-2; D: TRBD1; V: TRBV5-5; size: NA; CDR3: CASSQGQGYGYTF; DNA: TGTGCCAGCAGCCAAGGACAGGGCTATGGCTACACCTTC
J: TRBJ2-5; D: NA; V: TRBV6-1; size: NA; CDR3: CASSDGDWGAQETQYF; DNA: TGTGCCAGCAGTGATGGGGACTGGGGTGCGCAAGAGACCCAGTACTTC
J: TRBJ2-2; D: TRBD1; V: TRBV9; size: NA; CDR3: CASSAGQGTGELFF; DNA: TGTGCCAGCAGCGCGGGACAGGGCACCGGGGAGCTGTTTTTT
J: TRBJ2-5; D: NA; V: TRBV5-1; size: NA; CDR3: CASSHWDPKRETQYF; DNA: TGCGCCAGCAGCCACTGGGACCCCAAGCGAGAGACCCAGTACTTC
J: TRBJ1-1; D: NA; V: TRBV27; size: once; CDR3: CASSSLLSSAFF; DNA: TGTGCCAGCAGCTCCCTGTTGAGTTCCGCTTTCTTT
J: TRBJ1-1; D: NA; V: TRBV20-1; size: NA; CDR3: CSARRNTEAFF; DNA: TGCAGTGCTAGGAGGAACACTGAAGCTTTCTTT
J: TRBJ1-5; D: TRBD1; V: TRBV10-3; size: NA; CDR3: CAISESFGQGQPQHF; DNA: TGTGCCATCAGTGAGTCGTTCGGACAGGGCCAGCCCCAGCATTTT
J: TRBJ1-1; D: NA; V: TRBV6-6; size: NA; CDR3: CASSYPAEAFF; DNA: TGTGCCAGCAGTTACCCCGCTGAAGCTTTCTTT
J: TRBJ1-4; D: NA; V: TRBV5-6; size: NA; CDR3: CASSQTATNEKLFF; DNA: TGTGCCAGCAGCCAGACAGCAACTAATGAAAAACTGTTTTTT
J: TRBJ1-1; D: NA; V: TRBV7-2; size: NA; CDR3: CASFGGPYKNTEAFF; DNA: TGTGCCAGCTTCGGGGGCCCCTACAAGAACACTGAAGCTTTCTTT
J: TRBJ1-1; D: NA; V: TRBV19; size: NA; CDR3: CASSGTLNTEAFF; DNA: TGTGCCAGTAGTGGGACCTTGAACACTGAAGCTTTCTTT
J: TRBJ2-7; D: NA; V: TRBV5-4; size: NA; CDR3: CASSLSPTPAYEQYF; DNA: TGTGCCAGCAGCTTGAGTCCGACCCCGGCCTACGAGCAGTACTTC
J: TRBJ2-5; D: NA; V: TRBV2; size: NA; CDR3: CASRAGPQETQYF; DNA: TGTGCCAGCAGGGCGGGGCCCCAAGAGACCCAGTACTTC
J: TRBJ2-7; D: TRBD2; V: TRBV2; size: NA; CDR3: CASSSWGGEQYF; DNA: TGTGCCAGCAGTAGTTGGGGGGGCGAGCAGTACTTC
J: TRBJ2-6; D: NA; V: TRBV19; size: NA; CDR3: CASSLRSRGFAGANVLTF; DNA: TGTGCCAGTAGTCTCCGGAGCAGGGGATTTGCTGGGGCCAACGTCCTGACTTTC
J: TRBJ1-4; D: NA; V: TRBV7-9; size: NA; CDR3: CASSSGLRNEKLFF; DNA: TGTGCCAGCAGCTCGGGACTAAGGAATGAAAAACTGTTTTTT
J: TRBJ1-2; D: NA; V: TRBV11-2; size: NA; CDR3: CASSLVDGSGLYGYTF; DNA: TGTGCCAGCAGCCTAGTGGACGGTTCAGGGCTCTATGGCTACACCTTC
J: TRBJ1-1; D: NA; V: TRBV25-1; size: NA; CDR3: CASSPGDFSNTEAFF; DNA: TGTGCCAGCAGTCCAGGGGACTTTTCCAACACTGAAGCTTTCTTT
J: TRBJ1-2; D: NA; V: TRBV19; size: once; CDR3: CASKPASVLNYGYTF; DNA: TGTGCCTCTAAACCCGCGTCAGTCCTAAACTATGGCTACACCTTC
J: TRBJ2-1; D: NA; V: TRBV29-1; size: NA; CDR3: CSVEDSETPFDEQFF; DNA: TGCAGCGTTGAAGATTCGGAGACTCCCTTCGATGAGCAGTTCTTC
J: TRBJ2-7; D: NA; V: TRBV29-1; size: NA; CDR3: CSVSTTGLNEQYF; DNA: TGCAGCGTTTCCACCACAGGGTTGAACGAGCAGTACTTC
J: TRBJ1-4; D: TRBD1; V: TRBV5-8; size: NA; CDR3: CASSQLTGYGEKLFF; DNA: TGTGCCAGCAGCCAGCTGACAGGGTATGGCGAAAAACTGTTTTTT
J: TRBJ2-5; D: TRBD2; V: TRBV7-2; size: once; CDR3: CASRLAGGNQETQYF; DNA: TGTGCCAGCAGGCTAGCGGGGGGCAACCAAGAGACCCAGTACTTC
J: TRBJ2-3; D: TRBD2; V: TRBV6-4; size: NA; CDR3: CASAPAGGGSDTQYF; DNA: TGTGCCAGCGCGCCGGCCGGGGGGGGATCAGATACGCAGTATTTT
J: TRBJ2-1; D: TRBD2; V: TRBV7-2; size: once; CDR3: CASSLPGSGVEFF; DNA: TGTGCCAGCAGCTTACCAGGCAGCGGGGTGGAGTTCTTC
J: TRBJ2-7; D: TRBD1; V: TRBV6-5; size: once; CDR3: CASSYRSGTAHQYF; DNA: TGTGCCAGCAGTTACCGATCCGGGACAGCCCACCAGTACTTC
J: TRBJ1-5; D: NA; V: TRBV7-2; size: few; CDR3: CASGWRDSQPQHF; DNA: TGTGCCAGCGGGTGGAGGGATTCCCAGCCCCAGCATTTT
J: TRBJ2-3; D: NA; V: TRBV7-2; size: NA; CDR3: CASSLEPEQLTDTQYF; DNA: TGTGCCAGCAGCTTAGAGCCGGAACAACTCACAGATACGCAGTATTTT